Listed below are T cell receptor beta chains from one sample, sequenced in a study of blood T cell repertoires in COVID-19. The assay was immunoSEQ multiplex PCR, and TCRdb's table has in-frame clones only and misses some. The table records just over 90,000 clones, roughly 80% of them present only once. The sequenced material came from peripheral blood. These receptors all come from a human donor in a cohort sampled during active COVID-19. The CDR3 runs from the conserved cysteine through the conserved F or W. Fields, in order: CDR3 protein, CDR3 DNA, J gene, D gene, clone size, V gene. A D gene is named only where the DNA matches it firmly. Clone size is given for some rows only: seen once, a few or many times, or a class if the clone is expanded.

cdr3_aa: CASSTEWRTFSSGNTIYF
cdr3_nt: TGTGCCAGCAGCACGGAATGGAGGACCTTTAGCTCTGGAAACACCATATATTTT
j_call: TRBJ1-3
d_call: -
clone_size: -
v_call: TRBV21-1

cdr3_aa: CASSKGEASNTEAFF
cdr3_nt: TGTGCCAGCAGCAAAGGAGAGGCTTCGAACACTGAAGCTTTCTTT
j_call: TRBJ1-1
d_call: -
clone_size: -
v_call: TRBV21-1

cdr3_aa: CASSSRQGAGEQYF
cdr3_nt: TGTGCCAGTAGTTCCCGACAGGGGGCTGGCGAGCAGTACTTC
j_call: TRBJ2-7
d_call: TRBD1
clone_size: -
v_call: TRBV19

cdr3_aa: CASSVTGNYNEQFF
cdr3_nt: TGCGCCAGCAGCGTCACAGGGAACTACAATGAGCAGTTCTTC
j_call: TRBJ2-1
d_call: -
clone_size: -
v_call: TRBV5-1

cdr3_aa: CASSGQMNTEAFF
cdr3_nt: TGCGCCAGCAGTGGACAGATGAACACTGAAGCTTTCTTT
j_call: TRBJ1-1
d_call: -
clone_size: -
v_call: TRBV10-1

cdr3_aa: CASSRTGGGANVLTF
cdr3_nt: TGTGCCAGCAGCCGGACAGGGGGTGGGGCCAACGTCCTGACTTTC
j_call: TRBJ2-6
d_call: TRBD1
clone_size: -
v_call: TRBV5-6

cdr3_aa: CASSLGTGGHTEAFF
cdr3_nt: TGTGCCAGCTCACTGGGTACAGGGGGCCACACTGAAGCTTTCTTT
j_call: TRBJ1-1
d_call: TRBD1
clone_size: -
v_call: TRBV18

cdr3_aa: CASSLGSSGNNEQFF
cdr3_nt: TGCGCCAGCAGCTTGGGCTCTAGCGGGAACAATGAGCAGTTCTTC
j_call: TRBJ2-1
d_call: TRBD2
clone_size: -
v_call: TRBV5-1

cdr3_aa: CASSDSGRPYHEQFF
cdr3_nt: TGTGCCAGCAGTGACAGCGGGAGGCCTTACCATGAGCAGTTCTTC
j_call: TRBJ2-1
d_call: TRBD2
clone_size: -
v_call: TRBV2

cdr3_aa: CASSQDGTSASYEQYF
cdr3_nt: TGTGCCAGCAGCCAAGACGGAACTAGCGCCTCCTACGAGCAGTACTTC
j_call: TRBJ2-7
d_call: TRBD2
clone_size: few
v_call: TRBV3-1/TRBV3-2

cdr3_aa: CASSLGSGTQYF
cdr3_nt: TGTGCCAGCAGTTTAGGCTCGGGGACCCAGTACTTC
j_call: TRBJ2-5
d_call: -
clone_size: -
v_call: TRBV12-3/TRBV12-4

cdr3_aa: CASSRGASGLYEQYF
cdr3_nt: TGTGCCAGCAGTCGAGGGGCTAGCGGTCTCTACGAGCAGTACTTC
j_call: TRBJ2-7
d_call: TRBD2
clone_size: once
v_call: TRBV28

cdr3_aa: CASSELRTGAQYF
cdr3_nt: TGTGCCAGCAGTGAATTAAGGACAGGGGCCCAGTACTTC
j_call: TRBJ2-5
d_call: TRBD1
clone_size: -
v_call: TRBV2

cdr3_aa: CASSYGLDRGSMSNQPQHF
cdr3_nt: TGTGCCAGCAGTTACGGTCTCGACAGGGGGAGTATGAGCAATCAGCCCCAGCATTTT
j_call: TRBJ1-5
d_call: TRBD1
clone_size: -
v_call: TRBV6-2/TRBV6-3

cdr3_aa: CASSSLPGTVAYNEQFF
cdr3_nt: TGCGCCAGCAGCTCACTCCCCGGGACAGTAGCCTACAATGAGCAGTTCTTC
j_call: TRBJ2-1
d_call: TRBD1
clone_size: -
v_call: TRBV4-1

cdr3_aa: CASSRPQSGAVF
cdr3_nt: TGTGCCAGCTCGCGACCGCAAAGTGGGGCCGTTTTT
j_call: TRBJ2-3
d_call: -
clone_size: -
v_call: TRBV18

cdr3_aa: CASSKAGGTGELFF
cdr3_nt: TGTGCCAGTAGTAAGGCAGGGGGCACCGGGGAGCTGTTTTTT
j_call: TRBJ2-2
d_call: TRBD1
clone_size: -
v_call: TRBV19

cdr3_aa: CAISVGETQYF
cdr3_nt: TGTGCCATCAGTGTCGGAGAGACCCAGTACTTC
j_call: TRBJ2-5
d_call: -
clone_size: -
v_call: TRBV10-3

cdr3_aa: CASSSLAGDNEQFF
cdr3_nt: TGTGCCAGCAGCTCATTAGCGGGGGACAATGAGCAGTTCTTC
j_call: TRBJ2-1
d_call: TRBD2
clone_size: -
v_call: TRBV7-2

cdr3_aa: CASSPDTSNQPQHF
cdr3_nt: TGTGCCAGCAGCCCTGACACTAGCAATCAGCCCCAGCATTTT
j_call: TRBJ1-5
d_call: -
clone_size: -
v_call: TRBV9

cdr3_aa: CASSRISGAAGETQYF
cdr3_nt: TGTGCCAGCAGCCGAATCTCAGGGGCCGCGGGAGAGACCCAGTACTTC
j_call: TRBJ2-5
d_call: -
clone_size: -
v_call: TRBV11-2

cdr3_aa: CASSQLGEQPQHF
cdr3_nt: TGTGCCAGCAGCCAATTGGGCGAGCAGCCCCAGCATTTT
j_call: TRBJ1-5
d_call: -
clone_size: -
v_call: TRBV3-1/TRBV3-2

cdr3_aa: CASSLIYRGAEAFF
cdr3_nt: TGTGCCAGCAGTTTGATTTATCGCGGGGCTGAAGCTTTCTTT
j_call: TRBJ1-1
d_call: -
clone_size: -
v_call: TRBV28

cdr3_aa: CASTTDGGKGSPLHF
cdr3_nt: TGCGCCAGCACCACGGACGGGGGAAAGGGATCACCCCTCCACTTT
j_call: TRBJ1-6
d_call: -
clone_size: -
v_call: TRBV5-1

cdr3_aa: CASSIQSTLPNAEAFF
cdr3_nt: TGTGCCAGCAGCATACAGAGTACCCTTCCTAACGCTGAAGCTTTCTTT
j_call: TRBJ1-1
d_call: -
clone_size: -
v_call: TRBV5-8

cdr3_aa: CASSALNPPEQYF
cdr3_nt: TGTGCCAGCAGCGCCCTAAACCCCCCCGAGCAGTACTTC
j_call: TRBJ2-7
d_call: -
clone_size: once
v_call: TRBV28

cdr3_aa: CASSPTQDRGTTYGYTF
cdr3_nt: TGCGCCAGCAGCCCGACTCAGGACAGGGGGACTACCTATGGCTACACCTTC
j_call: TRBJ1-2
d_call: TRBD1
clone_size: -
v_call: TRBV4-1

cdr3_aa: CASSGITGDHGYTF
cdr3_nt: TGCGCCAGCAGCGGAATTACAGGGGACCATGGCTACACCTTC
j_call: TRBJ1-2
d_call: TRBD1
clone_size: once
v_call: TRBV5-1

cdr3_aa: CATSPWGGNVYF
cdr3_nt: TGTGCCACCAGTCCCTGGGGAGGGAACGTATATTTT
j_call: TRBJ1-3
d_call: -
clone_size: few
v_call: TRBV24-1

cdr3_aa: CASSSGHMYEQYF
cdr3_nt: TGTGCCAGCAGTTCAGGACATATGTACGAGCAGTACTTC
j_call: TRBJ2-7
d_call: -
clone_size: -
v_call: TRBV28

cdr3_aa: CACTSGGDTTAKNIQYF
cdr3_nt: TGTGCCTGTACTAGCGGGGGAGACACGACAGCCAAAAACATTCAGTACTTC
j_call: TRBJ2-4
d_call: TRBD2
clone_size: -
v_call: TRBV30

cdr3_aa: CASSMNTGYEQYF
cdr3_nt: TGTGCCAGCAGTATGAATACGGGCTACGAGCAGTACTTC
j_call: TRBJ2-7
d_call: -
clone_size: -
v_call: TRBV2

cdr3_aa: CASSLVVGTGDEKLFF
cdr3_nt: TGTGCCAGCAGTCTGGTAGTTGGGACAGGGGACGAAAAACTGTTTTTT
j_call: TRBJ1-4
d_call: TRBD1
clone_size: -
v_call: TRBV5-4

cdr3_aa: CASRTSLLNEQFF
cdr3_nt: TGTGCCAGCCGGACTAGCCTCCTCAATGAGCAGTTCTTC
j_call: TRBJ2-1
d_call: TRBD2
clone_size: -
v_call: TRBV6-5

cdr3_aa: CASSFTAQETQYF
cdr3_nt: TGTGCCAGCAGCTTCACAGCTCAAGAGACCCAGTACTTC
j_call: TRBJ2-5
d_call: -
clone_size: few
v_call: TRBV7-2

cdr3_aa: CASSPRYARQGATYGYTF
cdr3_nt: TGTGCCAGCAGCCCGAGATATGCTCGACAGGGGGCCACCTATGGCTACACCTTC
j_call: TRBJ1-2
d_call: TRBD1
clone_size: many
v_call: TRBV7-9

cdr3_aa: CASSVDGGAGIEQFF
cdr3_nt: TGTGCCAGCAGCGTAGATGGGGGTGCGGGAATTGAGCAGTTCTTC
j_call: TRBJ2-1
d_call: -
clone_size: -
v_call: TRBV9

cdr3_aa: CASSPQGLQETQYF
cdr3_nt: TGTGCCAGCTCACCACAGGGACTACAAGAGACCCAGTACTTC
j_call: TRBJ2-5
d_call: TRBD2
clone_size: -
v_call: TRBV18

cdr3_aa: CASRGRGTYEQYF
cdr3_nt: TGTGCCAGCAGAGGCAGGGGCACCTACGAGCAGTACTTC
j_call: TRBJ2-7
d_call: -
clone_size: -
v_call: TRBV28

cdr3_aa: CASSFGAEAFF
cdr3_nt: TGTGCCAGCAGCTTCGGGGCTGAAGCTTTCTTT
j_call: TRBJ1-1
d_call: -
clone_size: -
v_call: TRBV7-9

cdr3_aa: CASLDRGFRQPQHF
cdr3_nt: TGTGCCAGCCTGGACAGGGGGTTTCGTCAGCCCCAGCATTTT
j_call: TRBJ1-5
d_call: TRBD1
clone_size: -
v_call: TRBV19

cdr3_aa: CASSRTSGSPNEQFF
cdr3_nt: TGTGCCAGCAGTAGGACTAGCGGGAGCCCCAATGAGCAGTTCTTC
j_call: TRBJ2-1
d_call: TRBD2
clone_size: -
v_call: TRBV6-5

cdr3_aa: CASSSPVGAGQETQYF
cdr3_nt: TGTGCCAGCAGCTCGCCTGTTGGGGCAGGTCAGGAGACCCAGTACTTC
j_call: TRBJ2-5
d_call: -
clone_size: few
v_call: TRBV5-4

cdr3_aa: CASSFSLQQREHF
cdr3_nt: TGTGCCAGCAGTTTTTCGCTCCAACAACGGGAGCACTTT
j_call: TRBJ1-6
d_call: -
clone_size: -
v_call: TRBV28

cdr3_aa: CASSPSGNTIYF
cdr3_nt: TGTGCCAGCAGTCCGTCTGGAAACACCATATATTTT
j_call: TRBJ1-3
d_call: -
clone_size: -
v_call: TRBV27

cdr3_aa: CSVARGTGNTIYF
cdr3_nt: TGCAGCGTTGCCCGGGGGACTGGAAACACCATATATTTT
j_call: TRBJ1-3
d_call: -
clone_size: -
v_call: TRBV29-1

cdr3_aa: CASSQDVSGGRYQPQHF
cdr3_nt: TGCGCCAGCAGCCAAGATGTTTCGGGGGGCCGGTATCAGCCCCAGCATTTT
j_call: TRBJ1-5
d_call: -
clone_size: -
v_call: TRBV4-1

cdr3_aa: CASSIDLGSGSFRNIQYF
cdr3_nt: TGTGCCAGTAGTATAGATCTGGGAAGCGGGAGTTTCAGGAACATTCAGTACTTC
j_call: TRBJ2-4
d_call: TRBD2
clone_size: -
v_call: TRBV19

cdr3_aa: CASSSQTAMNTEAFF
cdr3_nt: TGTGCCAGCAGCTCCCAGACAGCCATGAACACTGAAGCTTTCTTT
j_call: TRBJ1-1
d_call: -
clone_size: -
v_call: TRBV11-2

cdr3_aa: CASSVTGARGYTF
cdr3_nt: TGTGCCAGCAGTGTCACAGGGGCGCGAGGCTACACCTTC
j_call: TRBJ1-2
d_call: TRBD1
clone_size: -
v_call: TRBV28

cdr3_aa: CASSEAQLRQGIRF
cdr3_nt: TGTGCCAGCAGTGAAGCTCAGCTGCGACAGGGGATCCGCTTC
j_call: TRBJ2-7
d_call: TRBD1
clone_size: -
v_call: TRBV2

cdr3_aa: CASSYSRGRTAEAFF
cdr3_nt: TGTGCCAGCAGTTACTCCAGAGGGCGTACGGCTGAAGCTTTCTTT
j_call: TRBJ1-1
d_call: -
clone_size: -
v_call: TRBV6-2/TRBV6-3

cdr3_aa: CASRRPGLPEYF
cdr3_nt: TGTGCCAGCAGACGTCCGGGACTACCAGAGTACTTC
j_call: TRBJ2-5
d_call: TRBD2
clone_size: -
v_call: TRBV28

cdr3_aa: CASTGSDTQYF
cdr3_nt: TGTGCCAGCACCGGGTCAGATACGCAGTATTTT
j_call: TRBJ2-3
d_call: -
clone_size: -
v_call: TRBV6-6

cdr3_aa: CASSQGGNYGYTF
cdr3_nt: TGTGCCAGCAGTCAGGGGGGAAACTATGGCTACACCTTC
j_call: TRBJ1-2
d_call: TRBD1
clone_size: -
v_call: TRBV28